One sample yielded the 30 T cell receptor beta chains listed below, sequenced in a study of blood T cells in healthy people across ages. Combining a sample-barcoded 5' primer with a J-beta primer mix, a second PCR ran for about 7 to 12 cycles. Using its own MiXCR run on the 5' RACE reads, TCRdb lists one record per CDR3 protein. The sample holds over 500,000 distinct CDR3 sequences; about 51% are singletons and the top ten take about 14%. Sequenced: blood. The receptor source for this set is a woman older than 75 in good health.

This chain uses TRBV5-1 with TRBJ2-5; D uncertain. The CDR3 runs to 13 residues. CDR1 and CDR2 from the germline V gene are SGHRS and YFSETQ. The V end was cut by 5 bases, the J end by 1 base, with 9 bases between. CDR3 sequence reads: CASRGAIQETQYF. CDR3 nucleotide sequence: TGCGCCAGCAGAGGAGCGATCCAAGAGACCCAGTACTTC.

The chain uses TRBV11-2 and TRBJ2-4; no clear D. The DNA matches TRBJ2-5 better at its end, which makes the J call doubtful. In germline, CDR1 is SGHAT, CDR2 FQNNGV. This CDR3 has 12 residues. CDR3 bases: TGTGCCAGCAGTCCCAAACCAGAGACCCAGTACTTC. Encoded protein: CASSPKPETQYF.

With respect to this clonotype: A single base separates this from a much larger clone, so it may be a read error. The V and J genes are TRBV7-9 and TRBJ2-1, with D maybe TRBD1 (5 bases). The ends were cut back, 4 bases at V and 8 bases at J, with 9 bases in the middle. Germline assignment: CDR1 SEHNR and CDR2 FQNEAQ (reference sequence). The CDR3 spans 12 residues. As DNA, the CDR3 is TGTGCCAGCAGCTGGGGCTGGGATGAGCAGTTCTTC. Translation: CASSWGWDEQFF.

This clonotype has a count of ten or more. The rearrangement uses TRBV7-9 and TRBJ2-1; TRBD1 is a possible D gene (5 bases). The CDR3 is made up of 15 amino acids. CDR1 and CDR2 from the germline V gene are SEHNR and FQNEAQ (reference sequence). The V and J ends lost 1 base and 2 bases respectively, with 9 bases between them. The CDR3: CASSLVGAPYNEQFF. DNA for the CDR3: TGTGCCAGCAGCTTAGTTGGGGCTCCCTACAATGAGCAGTTCTTC.

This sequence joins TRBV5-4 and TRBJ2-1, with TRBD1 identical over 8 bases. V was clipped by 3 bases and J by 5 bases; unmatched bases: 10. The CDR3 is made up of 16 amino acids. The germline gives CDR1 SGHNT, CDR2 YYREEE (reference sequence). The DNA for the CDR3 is TGTGCCAGCAGCTGGGAGACAGGGGAAGTTAACAATGAGCAGTTCTTC. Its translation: CASSWETGEVNNEQFF.

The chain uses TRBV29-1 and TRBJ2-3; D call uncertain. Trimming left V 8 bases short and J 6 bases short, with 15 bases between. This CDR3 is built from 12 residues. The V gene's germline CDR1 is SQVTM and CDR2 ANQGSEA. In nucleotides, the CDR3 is TGCAGCCCTATTCCCCCACGGGATACGCAGTATTTT. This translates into CSPIPPRDTQYF.

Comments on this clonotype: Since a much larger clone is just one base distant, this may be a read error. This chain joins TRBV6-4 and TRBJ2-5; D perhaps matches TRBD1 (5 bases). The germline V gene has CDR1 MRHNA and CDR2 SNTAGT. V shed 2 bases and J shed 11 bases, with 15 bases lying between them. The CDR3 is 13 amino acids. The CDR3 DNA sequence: TGTGCCAGCAGTGACACTTGGGGCAATGAGCAGTACTTC. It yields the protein CASSDTWGNEQYF.

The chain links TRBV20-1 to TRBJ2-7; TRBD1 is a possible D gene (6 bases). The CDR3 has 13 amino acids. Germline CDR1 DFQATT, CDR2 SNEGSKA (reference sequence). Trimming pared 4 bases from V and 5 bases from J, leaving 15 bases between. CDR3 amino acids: CSATDAGTNEQYF. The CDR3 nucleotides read TGCAGTGCTACCGACGCCGGGACAAACGAGCAGTACTTC.

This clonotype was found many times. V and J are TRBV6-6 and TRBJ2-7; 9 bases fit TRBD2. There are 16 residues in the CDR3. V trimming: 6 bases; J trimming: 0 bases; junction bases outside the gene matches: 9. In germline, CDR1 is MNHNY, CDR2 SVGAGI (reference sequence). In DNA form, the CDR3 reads TGTGCCAGCAGCCACTTAGCGGGAGACCCCTCCTACGAGCAGTACTTC. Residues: CASSHLAGDPSYEQYF.

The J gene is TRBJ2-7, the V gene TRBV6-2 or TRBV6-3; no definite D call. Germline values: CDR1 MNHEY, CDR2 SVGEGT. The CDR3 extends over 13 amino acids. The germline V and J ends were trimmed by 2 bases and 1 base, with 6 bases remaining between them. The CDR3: CASSYAGSYEQYF. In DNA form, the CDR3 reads TGTGCCAGCAGTTACGCCGGATCCTACGAGCAGTACTTC.

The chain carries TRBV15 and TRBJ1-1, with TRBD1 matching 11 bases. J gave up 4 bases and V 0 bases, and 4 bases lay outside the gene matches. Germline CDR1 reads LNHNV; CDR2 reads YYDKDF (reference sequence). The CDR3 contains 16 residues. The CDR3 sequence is CATSRDLGTGGTEAFF. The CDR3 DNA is TGTGCCACCAGCAGAGATCTCGGGACAGGGGGCACTGAAGCTTTCTTT.

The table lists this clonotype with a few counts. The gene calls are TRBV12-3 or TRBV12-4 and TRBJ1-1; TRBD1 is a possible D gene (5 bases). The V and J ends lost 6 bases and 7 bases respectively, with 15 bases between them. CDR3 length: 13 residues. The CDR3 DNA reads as TGTGCCAGCAGCCTCATCAACAGGAATGAAGCTTTCTTT. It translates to CASSLINRNEAFF.

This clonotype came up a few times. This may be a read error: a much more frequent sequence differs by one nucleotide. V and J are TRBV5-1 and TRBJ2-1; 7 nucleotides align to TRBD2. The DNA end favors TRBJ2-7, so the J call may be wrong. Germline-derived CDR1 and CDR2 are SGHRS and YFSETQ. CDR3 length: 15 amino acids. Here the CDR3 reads CASSLPSGNLNEQYF. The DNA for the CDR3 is TGCGCCAGCAGCTTGCCTAGCGGAAACCTCAATGAGCAGTACTTC.

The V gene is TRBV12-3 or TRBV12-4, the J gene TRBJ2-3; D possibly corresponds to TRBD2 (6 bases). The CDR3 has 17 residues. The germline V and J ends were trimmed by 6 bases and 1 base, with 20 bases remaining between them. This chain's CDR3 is CASSRKTTSLGTDTQYF. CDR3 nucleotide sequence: TGTGCCAGCAGCCGAAAAACGACTAGTCTCGGCACAGATACGCAGTATTTT.

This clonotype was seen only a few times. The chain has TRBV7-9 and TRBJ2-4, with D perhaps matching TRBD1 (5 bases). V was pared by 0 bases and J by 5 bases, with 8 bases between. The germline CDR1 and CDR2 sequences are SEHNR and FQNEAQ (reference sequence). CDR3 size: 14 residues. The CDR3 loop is CASSLAGQENIQYF. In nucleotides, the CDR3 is TGTGCCAGCAGCTTAGCGGGGCAGGAAAACATTCAGTACTTC.

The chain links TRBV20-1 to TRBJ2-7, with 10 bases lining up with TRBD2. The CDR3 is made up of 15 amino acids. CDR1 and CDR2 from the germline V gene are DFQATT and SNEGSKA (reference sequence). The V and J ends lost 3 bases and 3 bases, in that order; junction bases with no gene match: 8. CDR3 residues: CSASRSASGSYEQYF. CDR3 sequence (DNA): TGCAGTGCTAGTCGTTCGGCTAGCGGGAGCTACGAGCAGTACTTC.

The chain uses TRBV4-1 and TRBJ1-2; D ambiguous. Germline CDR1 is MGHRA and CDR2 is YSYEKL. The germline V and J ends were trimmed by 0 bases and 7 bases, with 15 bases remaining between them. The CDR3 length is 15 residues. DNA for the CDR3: TGCGCCAGCAGCCAAGATCTTGTGACAATCGGTGGCTACACCTTC. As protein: CASSQDLVTIGGYTF.

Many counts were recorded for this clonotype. The CDR3 sequence: CATASGFISGYTF. The CDR3, as DNA: TGTGCCACCGCTAGTGGATTTATTTCTGGCTACACCTTC. The chain carries TRBV12-3 or TRBV12-4 and TRBJ1-2; D uncertain. The CDR3 is 13 amino acids. Trimming took off 10 bases at V and 7 bases at J, with 19 bases between the two ends.

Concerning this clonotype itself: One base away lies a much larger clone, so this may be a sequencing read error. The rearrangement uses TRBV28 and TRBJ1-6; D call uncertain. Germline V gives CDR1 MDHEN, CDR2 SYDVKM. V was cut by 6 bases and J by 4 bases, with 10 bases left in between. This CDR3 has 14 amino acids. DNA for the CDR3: TGTGCCAGCAGCGTTCAAGCTTATAATTCACCCCTCCACTTT. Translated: CASSVQAYNSPLHF. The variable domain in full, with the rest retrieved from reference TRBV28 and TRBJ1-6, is DVKVTQSSRYLVKRTGEKVFLECVQDMDHENMFWYRQDPGLGLRLIYFSYDVKMKEKGDIPEGYSVSREKKERFSLILESASTNQTSMYLCASSVQAYNSPLHFGNGTRLTVT.

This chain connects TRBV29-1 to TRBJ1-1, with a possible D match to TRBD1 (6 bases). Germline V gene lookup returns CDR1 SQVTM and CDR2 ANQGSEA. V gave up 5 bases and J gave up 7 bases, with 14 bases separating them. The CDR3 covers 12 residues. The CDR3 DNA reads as TGCAGCGTTAACCCTGGACAGATTGAAGCTTTCTTT. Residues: CSVNPGQIEAFF.

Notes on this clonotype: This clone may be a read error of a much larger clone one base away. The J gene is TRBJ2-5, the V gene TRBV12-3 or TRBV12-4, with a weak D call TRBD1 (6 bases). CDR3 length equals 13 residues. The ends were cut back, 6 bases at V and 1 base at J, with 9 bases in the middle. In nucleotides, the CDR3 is TGTGCCAGCAGAATGGACAGCCAAGAGACCCAGTACTTC. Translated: CASRMDSQETQYF.

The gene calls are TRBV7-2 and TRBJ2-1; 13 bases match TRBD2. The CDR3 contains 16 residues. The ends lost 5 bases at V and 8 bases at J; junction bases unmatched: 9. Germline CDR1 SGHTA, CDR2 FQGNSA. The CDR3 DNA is TGTGCCAGCAGCCCACCTACTAGCGGGGGGGCGGATGAGCAGTTCTTC. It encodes CASSPPTSGGADEQFF.

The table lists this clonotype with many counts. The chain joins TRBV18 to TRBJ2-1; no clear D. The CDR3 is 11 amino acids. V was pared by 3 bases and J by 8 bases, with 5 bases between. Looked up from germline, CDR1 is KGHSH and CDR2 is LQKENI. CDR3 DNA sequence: TGTGCCAGCTCACCCGACCATGAGCAGTTCTTC. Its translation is CASSPDHEQFF.

This chain's CDR3 is CSARDPGGYNEQFF. CDR3 DNA sequence: TGCAGTGCTAGAGACCCGGGAGGCTACAATGAGCAGTTCTTC. The chain uses TRBV20-1 and TRBJ2-1; TRBD2 aligns across 7 bases. CDR3 length: 14 amino acids. With V trimmed by 0 bases and J by 3 bases, 2 bases remained unmatched. The germline V gene encodes CDR1 DFQATT and CDR2 SNEGSKA (reference sequence).

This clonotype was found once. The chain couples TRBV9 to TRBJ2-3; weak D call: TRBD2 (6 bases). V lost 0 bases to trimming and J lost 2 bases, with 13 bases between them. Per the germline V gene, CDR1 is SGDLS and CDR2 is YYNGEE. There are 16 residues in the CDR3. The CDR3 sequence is CASSVEASGFTDTQYF. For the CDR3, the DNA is TGTGCCAGCAGCGTAGAGGCGAGCGGGTTCACAGATACGCAGTATTTT.

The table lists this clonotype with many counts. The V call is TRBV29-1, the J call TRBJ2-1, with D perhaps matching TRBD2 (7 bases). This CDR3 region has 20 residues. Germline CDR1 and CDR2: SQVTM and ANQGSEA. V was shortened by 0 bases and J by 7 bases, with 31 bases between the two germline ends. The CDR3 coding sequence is TGCAGCGTTGAAGATCGGTCCCAATTGAGTCCGGGGGGCAGGCTAAATGAGCAGTTCTTC. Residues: CSVEDRSQLSPGGRLNEQFF.

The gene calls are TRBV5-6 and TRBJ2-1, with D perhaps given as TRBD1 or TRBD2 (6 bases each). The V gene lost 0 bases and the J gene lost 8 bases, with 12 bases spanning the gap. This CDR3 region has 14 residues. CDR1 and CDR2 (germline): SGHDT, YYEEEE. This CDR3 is CASSLEGGSYEQFF. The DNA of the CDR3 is TGTGCCAGCAGCTTGGAAGGGGGGAGCTATGAGCAGTTCTTC.

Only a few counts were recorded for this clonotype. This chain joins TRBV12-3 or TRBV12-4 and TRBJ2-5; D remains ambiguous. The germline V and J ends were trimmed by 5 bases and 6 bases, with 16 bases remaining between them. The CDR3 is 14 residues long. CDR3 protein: CASSPQDLLQTQYF. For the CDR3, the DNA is TGTGCCAGCAGTCCCCAGGACCTTCTGCAGACCCAGTACTTC.

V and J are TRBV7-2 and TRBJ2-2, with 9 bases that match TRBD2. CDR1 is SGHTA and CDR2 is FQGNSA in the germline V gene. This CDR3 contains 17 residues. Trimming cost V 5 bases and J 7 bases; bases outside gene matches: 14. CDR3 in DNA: TGTGCCAGCAGCGTAGGGCCGGGTCTAGCGGGGCACGGGGAGCTGTTTTTT. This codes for CASSVGPGLAGHGELFF.

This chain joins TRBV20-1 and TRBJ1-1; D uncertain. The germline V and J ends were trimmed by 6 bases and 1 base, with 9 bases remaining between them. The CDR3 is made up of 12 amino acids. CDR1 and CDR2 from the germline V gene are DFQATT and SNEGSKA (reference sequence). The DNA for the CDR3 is TGCAGTGCAGAGAGGACGAACACTGAAGCTTTCTTT. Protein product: CSAERTNTEAFF.